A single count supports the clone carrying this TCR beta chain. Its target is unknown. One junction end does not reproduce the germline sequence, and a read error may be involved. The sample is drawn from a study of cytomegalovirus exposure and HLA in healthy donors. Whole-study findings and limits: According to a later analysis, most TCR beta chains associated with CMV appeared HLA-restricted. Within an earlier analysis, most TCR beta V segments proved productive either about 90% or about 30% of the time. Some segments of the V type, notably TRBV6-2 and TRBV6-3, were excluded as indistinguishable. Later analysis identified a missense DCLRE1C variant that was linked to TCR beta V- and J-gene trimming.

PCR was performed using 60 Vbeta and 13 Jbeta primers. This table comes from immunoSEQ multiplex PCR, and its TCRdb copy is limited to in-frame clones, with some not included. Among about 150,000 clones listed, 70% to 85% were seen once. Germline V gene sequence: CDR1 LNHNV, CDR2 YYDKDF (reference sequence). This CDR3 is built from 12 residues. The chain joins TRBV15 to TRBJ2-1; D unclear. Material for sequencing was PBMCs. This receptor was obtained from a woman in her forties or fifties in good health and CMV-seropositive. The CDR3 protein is CATGSSGWEQFF. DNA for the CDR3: TGTGCCACCGGCAGCAGTGGCTGGGAGCAGTTCTTC.